This paragraph covers one T cell receptor beta chain sequence. The source of the sample is a study of blood T cell repertoires in COVID-19. In the study overall: Samples representing acute and convalescent COVID-19 were sourced from the United States, Italy and Spain.

Authors' data handling: Cell counts per sample came from amplifying reference gene primers. Some clones are missing from TCRdb's copy, which holds only in-frame ones; the method was immunoSEQ multiplex PCR. D and trimming come from the DNA, and the V and J calls and clone size come from that table. The table lists 250,000 to 300,000 clones, over 75% of them singletons, with 12% in the top ten. This sequence was found in a woman aged 55-69 years with acute or convalescent COVID-19. The source material was peripheral blood.

The CDR3 nucleotides read TGTGCCTGGAGTCCTCCCGGGACAGGTCTGCAGCCCCAGCATTTT. This encodes CAWSPPGTGLQPQHF. The chain employs TRBV30 and TRBJ1-5; 8 nucleotides agree with TRBD1. The CDR3 is made up of 15 amino acids. Germline loops: CDR1 GTSNPN, CDR2 SVGIG (reference sequence). J gave up 7 bases and V 2 bases, and 10 bases lay outside the gene matches.